The rows below give T cell receptor beta chains drawn from one sample of a study of T-cell reconstitution after alpha-beta-depleted transplantation in children. TCRdb processed the PCR reads anew with MiXCR; each CDR3 protein has one entry. The sample consists of about 980,000 distinct CDR3 sequences, about 29% of them appearing once. This specimen consisted of PBMCs, mostly from graft donor cells, obtained 360 days after TCRalphabeta/CD19-depleted stem cell transplant. Receptors were obtained from a boy younger than two who had a stem cell transplant for SCID, so the T cells may come from the graft donor. Each CDR3 is given with its conserved first and last residue. The D gene is left open where the match is weak. Clone size, where shown, is once, few, many, or a class for clones that have expanded.

V gene	D gene	clone size	J gene	CDR3 DNA	CDR3 protein
TRBV9	NA	few	TRBJ2-2	TGTGCCAGCAGCGTAGCTTCGGACCTCACCGGGGAGCTGTTTTTT	CASSVASDLTGELFF
TRBV2	NA	NA	TRBJ2-3	TGTGCCAGCAGTTTCCAGGGCCCTTTCACAGATACGCAGTATTTT	CASSFQGPFTDTQYF
TRBV20-1	NA	few	TRBJ2-3	TGCAGTGCTAGAGGGCAGATAACCCCCCCGAATACGCAGTATTTT	CSARGQITPPNTQYF
TRBV29-1	NA	once	TRBJ1-2	TGCAGCGTTGGCATCAAGGGTTATTATGGCTACACCTTC	CSVGIKGYYGYTF
TRBV5-1	TRBD1	NA	TRBJ1-2	TGCGCCAGCAGCTCTACTCTAAGGGACAGGGCCTATGGCTACACCTTC	CASSSTLRDRAYGYTF
TRBV20-1	NA	once	TRBJ2-4	TGCAGTGCTAGAATGGGGGGCGGGATTCAGTACTTC	CSARMGGGIQYF
TRBV7-9	NA	NA	TRBJ2-3	TGTGCCAGCAGCATAGCGGTGGGACCCTTAGATACGCAGTATTTT	CASSIAVGPLDTQYF
TRBV7-9	TRBD2	few	TRBJ2-1	TGTGCCAGCAGCTTGGGACTAGATCATGAGCAGTTCTTC	CASSLGLDHEQFF
TRBV18	NA	NA	TRBJ2-7	TGTGCCAGCTCGCCCATAAGAGGCAGCTCCTACGAGCAGTACTTC	CASSPIRGSSYEQYF
TRBV30	NA	NA	TRBJ2-4	TGTGCCTGGAGGCCCGGATTAGCCAAAAACATTCAGTACTTC	CAWRPGLAKNIQYF
TRBV5-6	NA	NA	TRBJ2-3	TGTGCCAGCAGCTCCAAACTCCCTTGGTGGGGCACAGATACGCAGTATTTT	CASSSKLPWWGTDTQYF
TRBV7-2	NA	NA	TRBJ1-2	TGTGCCAGCAGCTTGGTCAGTTTAAGCTCTGGCTACACCTTC	CASSLVSLSSGYTF
TRBV5-1	NA	NA	TRBJ2-5	TGCGCCAGCAGGGTGAAGGAGACCCAGTACTTC	CASRVKETQYF
TRBV20-1	NA	NA	TRBJ2-7	TGCAGTGCTAGAGCCCGCGATAACTACGAGCAGTACTTC	CSARARDNYEQYF
TRBV7-3	NA	NA	TRBJ2-3	TGTGCCAGCAGCTTACAGTCTAGCGGCACAGATACGCAGTATTTT	CASSLQSSGTDTQYF
TRBV6-1	NA	NA	TRBJ1-2	TGTGCCAGCAGCCTTGCCAGAGGGGGTCACTATGGCTACACCTTC	CASSLARGGHYGYTF
TRBV20-1	NA	NA	TRBJ2-1	TGCAGTGCTAGTGAGACAGGGAGGACGAATGAGCAGTTCTTC	CSASETGRTNEQFF
TRBV29-1	TRBD1	NA	TRBJ2-2	TGCAGCGGCGGACAGGGGGCAGGCACCGGGGAGCTGTTTTTT	CSGGQGAGTGELFF